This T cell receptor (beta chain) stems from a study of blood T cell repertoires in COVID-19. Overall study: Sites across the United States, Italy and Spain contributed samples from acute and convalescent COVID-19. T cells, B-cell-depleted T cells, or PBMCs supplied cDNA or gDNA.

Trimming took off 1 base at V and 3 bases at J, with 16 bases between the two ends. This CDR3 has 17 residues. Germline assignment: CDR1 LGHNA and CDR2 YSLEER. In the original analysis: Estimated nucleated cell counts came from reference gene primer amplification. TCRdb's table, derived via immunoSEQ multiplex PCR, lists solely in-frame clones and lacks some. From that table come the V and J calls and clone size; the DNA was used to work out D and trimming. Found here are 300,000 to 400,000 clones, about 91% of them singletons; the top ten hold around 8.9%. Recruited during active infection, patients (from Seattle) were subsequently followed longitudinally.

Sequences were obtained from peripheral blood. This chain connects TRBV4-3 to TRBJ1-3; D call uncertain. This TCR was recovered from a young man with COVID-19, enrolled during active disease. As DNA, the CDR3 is TGCGCCAGCAGCCAAGTCCACCGAGGGCCATATGGAAACACCATATATTTT. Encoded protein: CASSQVHRGPYGNTIYF.